This T cell receptor beta chain stems from a study of breast tumors, draining lymph nodes, adjacent tissues. The CDR3 extends over 15 amino acids. Looked up from germline, CDR1 is SEHNR and CDR2 is FQNEAQ (reference sequence). This clonotype was seen repeatedly, ten times or more. Sequence at one end of the junction differs from germline and may be a read error. In TCRdb, the multiplex PCR reads were re-called with MiXCR into one record per CDR3 protein. In the table there are approximately 100,000 distinct CDR3 sequences, 30% of which are singletons. Breast cancer patients provided tissue from their axillary draining lymph nodes.

The chain links TRBV7-9 to TRBJ1-2, with D tentatively TRBD1 (6 bases). Sequenced sample: axillary lymph node tissue. The clonotype originates from a female donor with breast cancer. Some clones in this sample may be carry-over from other donors' samples. CDR3 residues: CASSLGQPGAGGYPF. DNA of the CDR3: TGTGCCAGCAGCTTGGGTCAGCCGGGGGCGGGAGGCTACCCCTTC.